These 8 T cell receptor beta chains originate from one sample sequenced in a study of response to subunit inactivated influenza vaccine. TCRdb independently ran MiXCR on the RT-PCR reads; one entry per CDR3 protein. In the table there are about 500,000 distinct CDR3 sequences, approximately 15% of which are singletons. The starting material was CD4+ T cells sorted from PBMCs, obtained around 25 months after vaccination. These receptor sequences come from a man aged 45 to 75 who received an inactivated influenza vaccine.

V gene TRBV4-2 combines with J gene TRBJ2-2; D is undetermined. Trimming left V 0 bases short and J 9 bases short, with 14 bases between. The CDR3 covers 15 residues. Germline values: CDR1 LGHNA, CDR2 YNFKEQ. CDR3 region: CASSQDGGPNRELFF. DNA of the CDR3: TGTGCCAGCAGCCAAGATGGCGGTCCCAACCGGGAGCTGTTTTTT.

This clonotype occurred a few times. The gene calls are TRBV7-3 and TRBJ2-7; 9 bases fit TRBD1. The CDR3 is 15 amino acids. V shed 2 bases, J shed 5 bases, and the junction held 7 bases outside the gene matches. CDR1 and CDR2 from the germline V gene are SGHTA and FQGTGA. The CDR3 DNA follows: TGTGCCAGCAGCTTAGAGGGGACAGGGACCCACGAGCAGTACTTC. It codes for CASSLEGTGTHEQYF.

This clonotype was recorded a few times. The chain uses TRBV28 and TRBJ1-1; 8 positions match TRBD1. V gave up 5 bases and J gave up 1 base; unmatched junction bases: 6. The CDR3 is 15 amino acids. Germline CDR1 MDHEN, CDR2 SYDVKM. CDR3 region: CASSVTGTGNTEAFF. CDR3 sequence (DNA): TGTGCCAGCAGTGTCACCGGGACAGGGAACACTGAAGCTTTCTTT.

V gene TRBV27 combines with J gene TRBJ1-6; D gene uncertain. Trimming stripped 6 bases from V and 4 bases from J, with 10 bases between. The CDR3 length is 14 residues. Germline V gene data show CDR1 as MNHEY and CDR2 as SMNVEV (reference sequence). The CDR3 loop reads CASRPLGYNSPLHF. The CDR3 coding sequence is TGTGCCAGCAGACCCCTAGGTTATAATTCACCCCTCCACTTT.

This clonotype was counted only a few times. The V and J genes are TRBV5-6 and TRBJ2-7; D remains ambiguous. The ends were cut back, 0 bases at V and 2 bases at J, with 6 bases in the middle. Germline V CDR1 and CDR2: SGHDT, YYEEEE. This CDR3 spans 13 amino acids. CDR3 in amino acids: CASSLVSTYEQYF. In DNA, the CDR3 is TGTGCCAGCAGCTTGGTCAGTACCTACGAGCAGTACTTC.

This chain uses TRBV29-1 with TRBJ1-1; the D is unclear. Trimming cost V 2 bases and J 6 bases, with 16 bases left between them. CDR3 length: 14 residues. Germline CDR1 SQVTM, CDR2 ANQGSEA. CDR3 DNA: TGCAGCGTTGAAAGAGGTGGGGTGAAGCCTGAAGCTTTCTTT. Translating gives CSVERGGVKPEAFF. The entire variable domain, with the rest obtained from reference TRBV29-1 and TRBJ1-1, is as follows: SAVISQKPSRDICQRGTSLTIQCQVDSQVTMMFWYRQQPGQSLTLIATANQGSEATYESGFVIDKFPISRPNLTFSTLTVSNMSPEDSSIYLCSVERGGVKPEAFFGQGTRLTVV.

The chain couples TRBV12-3 or TRBV12-4 to TRBJ2-4; 13 bases agree with TRBD2. The CDR3 is made up of 17 amino acids. V dropped 4 bases and J dropped 0; count of bases not matched to a gene: 3. In nucleotides, the CDR3 is TGTGCCAGCAGTTGGACTAGCGGGGGTGGAGCCAAAAACATTCAGTACTTC. This codes for CASSWTSGGGAKNIQYF.

This clonotype was detected a few times. The V and J genes are TRBV29-1 and TRBJ2-5; TRBD1 is a possible D gene (5 bases). In germline, CDR1 is SQVTM, CDR2 ANQGSEA. CDR3 length: 13 residues. The ends were cut back, 6 bases at V and 5 bases at J, with 16 bases in the middle. This CDR3 reads CSVIPGSWETQYF. CDR3 DNA: TGCAGCGTGATACCAGGGTCCTGGGAGACCCAGTACTTC.